This T cell receptor beta chain comes out of a study of cytotoxic CD8 clonotypes in ibrutinib-treated CLL. About the research overall: Patient counts were some 11 relapsed/refractory, roughly 15 treatment-naive and 17 to 18 IGHV unmutated.

CDR1 and CDR2 (germline): SGHVS, FNYEAQ. Trimming removed 2 bases from V and 4 bases from J; junction bases left unmatched: 2. The length of the CDR3 is 14 residues. Sequencing was performed with immunoSEQ multiplex PCR; in TCRdb, only in-frame clones are kept and a portion is missing. Among approximately 200,000 clones listed, 55% to 85% were seen once. This receptor was identified in a human donor with chronic lymphocytic leukemia. The gene calls are TRBV7-6 and TRBJ2-5; TRBD2 aligns across 9 bases. The sequencing here drew on PBMCs, taken after 24 months of ibrutinib treatment. The CDR3 DNA is TGTGCCAGCAGCTTACAACTAGCGGGAGAGACCCAGTACTTC. This sequence encodes CASSLQLAGETQYF.